This T cell receptor (beta chain) emerged from a study of PD-1 blockade in classical Hodgkin lymphoma. Background on the study: Treatment was intravenous nivolumab, 3 mg/kg every 2 weeks, until progression.

Study-level findings and limits: At baseline, newly diagnosed patients reportedly showed less TCR diversity than healthy donors. The drivers behind the repertoire differences, possibly disease activity or prior therapy, remain undefined.

Every one of the patients relapsed after autologous stem cell transplantation (brentuximab vedotin exposure was variable). Responses achieved at best were complete response, partial response or progressive disease. This clone appeared a few times. Its target is not known. CDR3 size: 14 residues. The germline V gene has CDR1 PRHDT and CDR2 FYEKMQ (reference sequence). Trimming removed 3 bases at V and 2 bases at J, with 11 bases between. The assay was immunoSEQ multiplex PCR, and TCRdb's table has in-frame clones only and misses some. The sample contains 25,000 to 35,000 clones, 71% of which appear only once.

J is TRBJ2-7 and V is TRBV13; no clear D. The specimen comprised peripheral blood mononuclear cells (PBMCs), sampled before the second cycle of nivolumab. The TCR was taken from a human donor with classical Hodgkin lymphoma. Here the CDR3 DNA reads TGTGCCAGCAGCTTGCAAGGCCGACCCTACGAGCAGTACTTC. Its translation: CASSLQGRPYEQYF.